The rows below give T cell receptor beta chains drawn from one sample of a study of PD-L1 blockade in urothelial cancer. Assay: immunoSEQ multiplex PCR; the TCRdb copy retains only in-frame clones and omits some. The table records around 71,000 clones, around four fifths of them present only once. The sample consisted of PBMCs, taken around atezolizumab (anti-PD-L1) treatment. All receptors derive from a man aged 40-55 years with urothelial cancer. Both conserved end residues are part of each CDR3. D genes are given only for firm matches. The listing skips clone size in some rows; elsewhere it reads once, few, many or a size class.

d_call,v_call,j_call,clone_size,cdr3_aa,cdr3_nt
NA,TRBV6-5,TRBJ2-3,NA,CASMEGGFADTQYF,TGTGCCAGCATGGAGGGGGGGTTCGCAGATACGCAGTATTTT
NA,TRBV13,TRBJ2-2,NA,CASSLGVRVSSGELFF,TGTGCCAGCAGCTTAGGAGTCAGGGTATCGTCCGGGGAGCTGTTTTTT
TRBD1,TRBV29-1,TRBJ1-2,NA,CSVTGGSGYTF,TGCAGCGTTACAGGGGGGTCAGGCTACACCTTC
NA,TRBV18,TRBJ1-4,NA,CASSPVGRPNEKLFF,TGTGCCAGCTCACCAGTGGGCCGACCAAATGAAAAACTGTTTTTT
NA,TRBV6-5,TRBJ1-2,NA,CASIRLGGNGYTF,TGTGCCAGCATTAGGCTCGGCGGGAACGGCTACACCTTC
NA,TRBV28,TRBJ2-1,NA,CASRFYNEQFF,TGTGCCAGCCGGTTCTACAATGAGCAGTTCTTC
NA,TRBV9,TRBJ2-1,NA,CASSVGLANEQFF,TGTGCCAGCAGCGTAGGGCTAGCAAATGAGCAGTTCTTC
TRBD2,TRBV4-2,TRBJ2-1,few,CASSQERAGGPNEQFF,TGTGCCAGCAGCCAAGAGCGGGCGGGAGGGCCGAATGAGCAGTTCTTC
NA,TRBV6-1,TRBJ1-5,NA,CASGGGGNQPQHF,TGTGCCAGCGGAGGCGGGGGGAATCAGCCCCAGCATTTT
TRBD2,TRBV2,TRBJ2-3,NA,CATKGQREARDTQYF,TGTGCCACTAAGGGACAGCGGGAGGCCAGAGATACGCAGTATTTT
NA,TRBV28,TRBJ1-1,NA,CATQDIQWTEAFF,TGTGCCACCCAGGACATACAATGGACTGAAGCTTTCTTT
NA,TRBV25-1,TRBJ2-7,NA,CASRSRSGTYEQYF,TGTGCCAGCAGATCGCGTAGCGGCACCTACGAGCAGTACTTC
TRBD1,TRBV19,TRBJ2-7,NA,CASSIMGQPTEQYF,TGTGCCAGTAGTATAATGGGACAGCCGACCGAGCAGTACTTC